This T cell receptor (beta chain) stems from a study of shared clonotypes between healthy human individuals. The overall study: Donors consisted of two women and three men between 18 and 49.

A split of CD4+ cells into CD45RA+ naive and CD45RA-negative memory subsets was performed. Several immunoSEQ plates received, in even portions, the genomic DNA of each subset. Here immunoSEQ multiplex PCR was the method, and the copy in TCRdb shows in-frame clones only, minus some. The sample lists 2 million to 3 million clones, approximately 93% seen once, with 0.36% in the top ten. This CDR3 spans 20 amino acids. From germline, CDR1 is KGHSH and CDR2 LQKENI. V shed 3 bases and J 2 bases; nucleotides not matched to a gene: 21. Points from the study as a whole: A limitation of the genetic and exposure-history diversity represented arose from few donors.

Notes on this clone: Its antigen remains unknown.

The receptor was derived from a man aged 18 to 35 in good health. Some clones in this sample may be carry-over from other donors' samples. The V call is TRBV18, the J call TRBJ2-5; 7 nucleotides align to TRBD2. Sequencing was done on a sample of naive CD4+ T cells from PBMCs. Subset meaning: CD45RA+ positively selected. The CDR3 loop is CASSPSPFPGGLLQQETQYF. The CDR3 region has the DNA TGTGCCAGCTCACCCAGCCCGTTCCCGGGGGGACTGTTGCAACAAGAGACCCAGTACTTC.